The 2 T cell receptor beta chains listed next were all sequenced from one sample in a study of T cells expressing NK-cell markers. TCRdb re-called the 5' RACE reads; every CDR3 protein appears as one record, without DNA. The listing records more than 400,000 distinct CDR3 sequences. Sequencing input: blood T cells: a sorted CD56 or NKG2C T cell subset, CD4+ or CD8+ T cells, or bulk PBMC T cells (not recorded which). Every receptor here comes from a woman between 18 and 75 years old in good health.

The genes are TRBV6-2 or TRBV6-3 and TRBJ1-1. This CDR3 comprises 12 residues. The germline gives CDR1 MNHEY, CDR2 SVGEGT. The chain's CDR3 is CASSYSRTEAFF.

The rearrangement uses TRBV4-3 and TRBJ1-1; the TCRdb call, TRBD1, lacks DNA for checking. Germline loops: CDR1 LGHNA, CDR2 YSLEER. The CDR3 length is 15 residues. The CDR3 region is CASSHSTGTLLEAFF.